Listed below are T cell receptor beta chains from one sample, sequenced in a study of technical replicates of blood from a few donors. Sequencing was performed with immunoSEQ multiplex PCR; in TCRdb, only in-frame clones are kept and a portion is missing. The sample carries roughly 72,000 clones, about 94% recorded once. Sequencing was performed on T cells isolated from PBMCs. All receptors come from a human donor in good health. The CDR3 runs from the conserved cysteine through the conserved F or W. The D gene is left open where the match is weak. Some rows have no size entry. The others give once, few or many, or a class for an expanded clone.

>-|-|TRBJ1-1|TRBV6-5
CASSLGHLDTEAFF
TGTGCCAGCAGTCTCGGACATCTGGACACTGAAGCTTTCTTT
>-|-|TRBJ2-2|TRBV5-1
CASARGGANTGELFF
TGCGCCAGCGCTCGTGGCGGCGCGAACACCGGGGAGCTGTTTTTT
>-|-|TRBJ2-3|TRBV2
CASSGTTTDTQYF
TGTGCCAGCAGTGGTACTACTACAGATACGCAGTATTTT
>TRBD2|-|TRBJ2-1|TRBV9
CASSGTSIHEQFF
TGTGCCAGCAGTGGGACTAGCATCCATGAGCAGTTCTTC
>-|-|TRBJ1-2|TRBV10-3
CAISELTDGDYGYTF
TGTGCCATCAGTGAATTGACAGATGGGGACTATGGCTACACCTTC
>-|few|TRBJ1-1|TRBV6-5
CASSVREGEAFF
TGTGCCAGCAGTGTTAGGGAGGGTGAAGCTTTCTTT
>-|-|TRBJ2-1|TRBV15
CATSRPLDDEQFF
TGTGCCACCAGCAGGCCCCTAGACGATGAGCAGTTCTTC
>-|once|TRBJ1-2|TRBV6-5
CASSYSLNYGYTF
TGTGCCAGCAGTTACTCTCTTAACTATGGCTACACCTTC
>-|-|TRBJ2-1|TRBV9
CASSVEQGPPYNEQFF
TGTGCCAGCAGCGTAGAACAGGGTCCACCTTACAATGAGCAGTTCTTC
>TRBD1|-|TRBJ1-2|TRBV6-4
CASSATGGSGYTF
TGTGCCAGCAGTGCAACAGGGGGAAGCGGCTACACCTTC
>-|-|TRBJ1-3|TRBV29-1
CSVNGGGNTIYF
TGCAGCGTCAACGGGGGAGGAAACACCATATATTTT
>-|-|TRBJ2-1|TRBV15
CATSGSTASSYNEQFF
TGTGCCACCAGCGGCTCGACTGCAAGCTCCTACAATGAGCAGTTCTTC
>-|-|TRBJ2-3|TRBV4-1
CASSQSGQGGKDTQYF
TGCGCCAGCAGCCAGTCTGGACAGGGAGGGAAAGATACGCAGTATTTT
>-|-|TRBJ1-1|TRBV7-9
CASSLALGGQWNTEAFF
TGTGCCAGCAGCTTAGCCCTCGGTGGGCAGTGGAACACTGAAGCTTTCTTT
>TRBD1|-|TRBJ2-1|TRBV5-1
CASSGALTGGEQFF
TGCGCCAGCAGCGGGGCCTTAACAGGGGGCGAGCAGTTCTTC
>TRBD2|-|TRBJ2-2|TRBV15
CATSRGLAGGTGELFF
TGTGCCACCAGCAGAGGACTAGCGGGAGGCACCGGGGAGCTGTTTTTT
>TRBD1|-|TRBJ1-4|TRBV19
CASSPQGARNEKLFF
TGTGCCAGTAGTCCGCAGGGGGCGCGGAACGAAAAACTGTTTTTT